This T cell receptor beta chain was profiled in a study of T cells in tumors after PD-1 blockade. Across the study: Daily vismodegib 150 mg continued in a subset of anti-PD-1-treated patients.

As for time point: first of two pre-therapy site-matched biopsies roughly two months apart. This CDR3 region has 12 residues. V was trimmed by 6 bases and J by 7 bases, leaving 12 bases between them. Germline V gene sequence: CDR1 ENHRY, CDR2 SYGVKD. TCRdb's table, derived via immunoSEQ multiplex PCR, lists solely in-frame clones and lacks some. The sample includes 4,000 to 5,000 clones, roughly 75% seen only once; the top ten take approximately 7.8%. The origin of this receptor is a human donor with basal cell carcinoma. Sample: tumor tissue, taken before anti-PD-1 treatment. The gene calls are TRBV10-3 and TRBJ1-1, with D perhaps matching TRBD1 (6 bases). The CDR3 sequence is CAISEDSFEAFF. CDR3 coding DNA: TGTGCCATCAGCGAGGACAGCTTTGAAGCTTTCTTT.